Below are 15 T cell receptor beta chains sequenced from a single sample in a study of blood T cell repertoires in COVID-19. TCRdb keeps only in-frame clones here, not all; method: immunoSEQ multiplex PCR. In the table there are tens of thousands of clones, over 75% of which are singletons. Sequenced input: peripheral blood. These receptors were obtained from a man between 65 and 85 years old with active or convalescent COVID-19.

V and J are TRBV29-1 and TRBJ1-1, with 10 bases aligning to TRBD1. V shed 7 bases, J shed 3 bases, and the junction held 8 bases outside the gene matches. The CDR3 has 14 amino acids. Germline lookup yields CDR1 SQVTM and CDR2 ANQGSEA. The CDR3 DNA reads TGCAGCGCTAGGACAGGGGGATACGACACTGAAGCTTTCTTT. Protein: CSARTGGYDTEAFF.

The chain links TRBV21-1 to TRBJ1-2. TRBV21-1 is classified as a pseudogene. The CDR3 covers 14 residues. The CDR3 nucleotides are TGTGCCAGCAGCAATCCTCAGGACTCCTATGGCTACACCTTC. It specifies CASSNPQDSYGYTF.

This clone turned up a few times. The genes are TRBV7-2 and TRBJ1-2, with D unclear. The CDR3 contains 12 residues. The V gene's germline CDR1 is SGHTA and CDR2 FQGNSA. The V gene lost 0 bases and the J gene lost 7 bases, with 6 bases spanning the gap. CDR3 nucleotides: TGTGCCAGCAGCTTAGCTTCGTTTGGCTACACCTTC. Amino acid sequence: CASSLASFGYTF. Full variable domain (remainder filled in from reference TRBV7-2 and TRBJ1-2): GAGVSQSPSNKVTEKGKDVELRCDPISGHTALYWYRQSLGQGLEFLIYFQGNSAPDKSGLPSDRFSAERTGGSVSTLTIQRTQQEDSAVYLCASSLASFGYTFGSGTRLTVV.

The rearrangement uses TRBV23-1 and TRBJ1-2; no firm D call. TRBV23-1 is sorted into the ORF group, with uncertain function. V lost 10 bases and J 8 bases, leaving 14 bases between the germline ends. The CDR3 is made up of 11 amino acids. The CDR3 here is CATSPGFGYTF. CDR3 DNA: TGCGCCACCTCCCCGGGGTTCGGCTACACCTTC.

This clone was detected only once. J is TRBJ2-2 and V is TRBV7-9, with unresolved D. Germline values: CDR1 SEHNR, CDR2 FQNEAQ (reference sequence). V shed 5 bases and J shed 1 base, with 8 bases lying between them. The CDR3 runs to 14 residues. The chain's CDR3 is CASSVTQNTGELFF. The DNA for the CDR3 is TGTGCCAGCAGCGTGACTCAGAACACCGGGGAGCTGTTTTTT. The variable domain in full, completed from reference TRBV7-9 and TRBJ2-2, reads DTGVSQNPRHKITKRGQNVTFRCDPISEHNRLYWYRQTLGQGPEFLTYFQNEAQLEKSRLLSDRFSAERPKGSFSTLEIQRTEQGDSAMYLCASSVTQNTGELFFGEGSRLTVL.

The CDR3 coding sequence is TGCGCCAGCAGCCAAGCCAGGACTGAAGCTTTCTTT. Translation gives CASSQARTEAFF. The rearrangement uses TRBV4-1 and TRBJ1-1; the D is unclear. V lost 1 base to trimming and J lost 5 bases, with 5 bases between them. CDR1 and CDR2 from the germline V gene are MGHRA and YSYEKL. This CDR3 region has 12 residues.

The chain carries TRBV7-2 and TRBJ1-2, with D unresolved. The V and J ends lost 2 bases and 4 bases respectively, with 5 bases between them. This CDR3 is 12 amino acids long. Germline V gene data show CDR1 as SGHTA and CDR2 as FQGNSA. CDR3 in amino acids: CASSLMSYGYTF. Here the CDR3 DNA reads TGTGCCAGCAGCTTAATGAGCTATGGCTACACCTTC.

The J gene is TRBJ2-5, the V gene TRBV21-1; TRBD1 is the table's D call and was not checked against the DNA. TRBV21-1 is a documented pseudogene. The length of the CDR3 is 17 residues. DNA for the CDR3: TGTGCCAGCAGCGGGGGAGGCCACAGGGGGACCCAAGAGACCCAGTACTTC. Protein sequence: CASSGGGHRGTQETQYF.

The J gene is TRBJ2-5, the V gene TRBV15, with D possibly matching TRBD2 (6 bases). Trimming took 6 bases from V and 4 from J, leaving 9 bases between them. Germline CDR1 LNHNV, CDR2 YYDKDF (reference sequence). This CDR3 is built from 12 residues. CDR3 residues: CATSGGRETQYF. The CDR3 DNA sequence: TGTGCCACCAGTGGGGGGAGAGAGACCCAGTACTTC.

Of note for this clone: Other nucleotide sequences in the sample specify the same CDR3. The chain uses TRBV10-3 and TRBJ1-4; D not resolved. Germline V lookup: CDR1 ENHRY, CDR2 SYGVKD. Trimming cost V 0 bases and J 5 bases, with 4 bases left between them. The CDR3 has 13 residues. This CDR3 is CAISESLNEKLFF. As DNA, the CDR3 is TGTGCCATCAGTGAGTCTCTAAATGAAAAACTGTTTTTT.

This chain joins TRBV7-9 and TRBJ1-2; D ambiguous. V dropped 4 bases and J dropped 8 bases, with 14 bases sitting between them. The CDR3 is 13 residues long. Germline V gene lookup returns CDR1 SEHNR and CDR2 FQNEAQ (reference sequence). The CDR3 coding sequence is TGTGCCAGCAGCTCCGCAGTCGTCCAGGGCTACACCTTC. As protein: CASSSAVVQGYTF.

The V gene is TRBV6-5, the J gene TRBJ2-6; D is perhaps TRBD1 (7 bases). V was trimmed by 7 bases and J by 1 base, leaving 11 bases between them. The CDR3 totals 15 residues. Germline CDR1 MNHEY, CDR2 SVGAGI. The CDR3 DNA is TGTGCCAGCACCTCAGGGGGGTCTGGGGCCAACGTCCTGACTTTC. Its protein product is CASTSGGSGANVLTF.

The chain carries TRBV3-1 (or the pseudogene TRBV3-2) and TRBJ1-2; TRBD1 matches 7 bases. CDR1 is LGHDT, CDR2 YNNKEL, per germline (reference sequence). V shed 4 bases, J shed 1 base, and the junction held 6 bases outside the gene matches. The length of the CDR3 is 15 residues. The CDR3 DNA is TGTGCCAGCAGCCCGGCGAACAGGGGTAACTATGGCTACACCTTC. Translated, it gives CASSPANRGNYGYTF.

The chain uses TRBV5-1 and TRBJ2-1, with a possible D match to TRBD1 (6 bases). The length of the CDR3 is 14 residues. Germline lookup yields CDR1 SGHRS and CDR2 YFSETQ. V gave up 0 bases and J gave up 5 bases, with 9 bases separating them. CDR3 residues: CASSLDRANNEQFF. CDR3 coding DNA: TGCGCCAGCAGCTTGGACAGGGCAAACAATGAGCAGTTCTTC.

In its sample, this clone was seen a few times. The rearrangement uses TRBV7-2 and TRBJ2-4; D is uncertain. CDR1 and CDR2 (germline): SGHTA, FQGNSA. This CDR3 is 15 amino acids long. Deletions cut 1 base from V and 7 bases from J, with 14 bases between. The CDR3 sequence is CASSLESTSSNIQYF. The CDR3 bases are TGTGCCAGCAGCTTAGAGAGCACTTCTTCGAACATTCAGTACTTC. The full variable domain, its missing parts supplied by reference TRBV7-2 and TRBJ2-4, is GAGVSQSPSNKVTEKGKDVELRCDPISGHTALYWYRQSLGQGLEFLIYFQGNSAPDKSGLPSDRFSAERTGGSVSTLTIQRTQQEDSAVYLCASSLESTSSNIQYFGAGTRLSVL.